Listed below are T cell receptor beta chains from one sample, sequenced in a study of CD8+CD57+ T cells in acquired aplastic anemia. TCRdb itself ran the reads through MiXCR, one entry per CDR3 protein. The sample yields 150,000 to 200,000 distinct CDR3 sequences, 64% seen once. Sample: sorted CD4+, CD8+, or CD8+CD57+ T cells (not recorded which) from PBMCs. These receptors were obtained from a human donor with severe aplastic anemia or a healthy control (not recorded which). Each CDR3 is given with its conserved first and last residue. Each record gives: J gene, V gene, CDR3 protein.

>TRBJ2-7|TRBV5-1
CASSLPGYNYEQYF
>TRBJ2-5|TRBV9
CASSPQGGMGQETQYF
>TRBJ1-5|TRBV6-5
CASSVRGASNQPQHF
>TRBJ2-7|TRBV2
CASSAGQTIYEQYF
>TRBJ1-5|TRBV20-1
CSASMSSNQPQHF
>TRBJ1-2|TRBV28
CAWSWGTKGGYTF
>.|TRBV29-1
CSVATVYYEQYF
>TRBJ1-1|TRBV9
CASSGWILNTEAFF
>TRBJ2-7|TRBV20-1
CSARDVQNEQYF
>TRBJ2-1|TRBV11-2
CASSSVAGGLGNEQFF